Each of the 23 T cell receptor beta chains below was sequenced from the same sample in a study of Ad26.COV2.S vaccination and SARS-CoV-2 variants. Treatment specified: 19 received Ad26.COV2.S at low or high dose, single or two shots; five or six received placebo; per-sample allocation not given. Sampling was done on day 63 after the first vaccine or placebo injection. Repertoires were generated with immunoSEQ multiplex PCR, while TCRdb's copy carries only in-frame clones and drops some. The table includes about half a million clones, roughly nine tenths detected once. The material sequenced was peripheral blood, taken in a trial of Ad26.COV2.S vaccine versus placebo. The origin of the receptors is a person aged 18 to 65 who received the Ad26.COV2.S COVID-19 vaccine or a placebo.

The rearrangement uses TRBV9 and TRBJ2-3, with D possibly TRBD2 on 6 matching bases. The length of the CDR3 is 16 residues. Germline V CDR1 and CDR2: SGDLS, YYNGEE. V lost 4 bases, J lost 6 bases, and 21 bases lay in between. The CDR3 DNA follows: TGTGCCAGCAGCTCCGTGGGACGCGGGGACCTGGATACGCAGTATTTT. Translation: CASSSVGRGDLDTQYF.

V gene TRBV7-2 combines with J gene TRBJ1-3; D perhaps matches TRBD1 (5 bases). The germline V gene encodes CDR1 SGHTA and CDR2 FQGNSA. Between the trimmed V and J ends, which lost 1 base and 9 bases, there was a span of 16 bases. The CDR3 length is 15 residues. CDR3 coding DNA: TGTGCCAGCAGCTTAGGACAGTCCGGGGGGAGCACCATATATTTT. Amino acids: CASSLGQSGGSTIYF. The full variable domain, rest sourced from reference TRBV7-2 and TRBJ1-3, is GAGVSQSPSNKVTEKGKDVELRCDPISGHTALYWYRQSLGQGLEFLIYFQGNSAPDKSGLPSDRFSAERTGGSVSTLTIQRTQQEDSAVYLCASSLGQSGGSTIYFGEGSWLTVV.

The rearrangement links TRBV7-9 to TRBJ2-7, with 12 bases fitting TRBD2. The germline V gene encodes CDR1 SEHNR and CDR2 FQNEAQ (reference sequence). J lost 3 bases, V lost 5 bases, and 8 bases had no gene match. This CDR3 is 16 amino acids long. Here the CDR3 DNA reads TGTGCCAGCAGCGGAGCCTGGACTAGCGGGGTCTACGAGCAGTACTTC. As protein: CASSGAWTSGVYEQYF.

The rearrangement uses TRBV2 and TRBJ1-5; no clear D gene. The V end was cut by 3 bases, the J end by 5 bases, with 11 bases between. The germline CDR1 and CDR2 sequences are SNHLY and FYNNEI. The CDR3 contains 14 residues. CDR3 DNA: TGTGCCAGCAGTGATTCAGAGAGCTATCAGCCCCAGCATTTT. Protein sequence: CASSDSESYQPQHF.

The genes are TRBV30 and TRBJ2-1, with 10 bases fitting TRBD2. The CDR3 totals 14 residues. In germline, CDR1 is GTSNPN, CDR2 SVGIG (reference sequence). V lost 5 bases, J lost 9 bases, and 10 bases stayed unmatched. Here the CDR3 DNA reads TGTGCCTGGGATCCAAGCGGGGGGGCCGGTGAGCAGTTCTTC. Amino acids: CAWDPSGGAGEQFF.

V usage is TRBV12-3 or TRBV12-4 and J usage is TRBJ2-1; D unclear. Trimming shortened V by 5 bases and J by 5 bases, and 10 bases separated the two germline ends. This CDR3 contains 13 residues. CDR3 bases: TGTGCCAGCAGTAGAGACCCGAACAATGAGCAGTTCTTC. Translating it yields CASSRDPNNEQFF.

V is TRBV6-5 and J is TRBJ2-7; D is undetermined. Germline values: CDR1 MNHEY, CDR2 SVGAGI. V lost 2 bases to trimming and J lost 4 bases, with 12 bases between them. The CDR3 contains 14 residues. The CDR3 spells CASSYGDVGYEQYF. CDR3 sequence (DNA): TGTGCCAGCAGTTACGGGGATGTCGGGTACGAGCAGTACTTC.

The chain links TRBV6-5 to TRBJ2-7; D is ambiguous. The germline V gene has CDR1 MNHEY and CDR2 SVGAGI. Trimming removed 9 bases at V and 2 bases at J, with 11 bases between. The CDR3 is 12 residues long. In DNA, the CDR3 is TGTGCCAGTATGCGTCCCCCCTACGAGCAGTACTTC. This sequence encodes CASMRPPYEQYF.

The count of this clone is one. The rearrangement joins TRBV5-6 to TRBJ2-2, with 10 bases matching TRBD1. The CDR3 is made up of 15 amino acids. The V gene's germline CDR1 is SGHDT and CDR2 YYEEEE. After removal of 4 bases from V and 5 bases from J, the junction contained 5 bases not matched to a gene. In DNA, the CDR3 is TGTGCCAGCAGCGCCCGGGACAGGGGAACCGGGGAGCTGTTTTTT. This translates into CASSARDRGTGELFF.

The chain uses TRBV5-1 and TRBJ2-7, with D uncertain. Germline loops: CDR1 SGHRS, CDR2 YFSETQ. The ends were cut back, 1 base at V and 0 bases at J, with 11 bases in the middle. This CDR3 is built from 15 residues. The CDR3 here is CASSLMVTSSYEQYF. The CDR3 DNA reads as TGCGCCAGCAGCTTGATGGTTACAAGCTCCTACGAGCAGTACTTC.

This clone occurred once. CDR3: CASSLGQGGNTEAFF. The CDR3 nucleotides are TGCGCCAGCAGCTTGGGACAGGGTGGGAACACTGAAGCTTTCTTT. The V call is TRBV5-1, the J call TRBJ1-1; 7 nucleotides line up with TRBD1. Germline V CDR1 and CDR2: SGHRS, YFSETQ. V lost 0 bases, J lost 1 base, and 3 bases stayed unmatched. This CDR3 region has 15 residues.

This sequence joins TRBV7-8 and TRBJ1-3; TRBD1 agrees at 7 bases. V shed 3 bases, J shed 1 base, and the junction held 12 bases outside the gene matches. Germline V gene data show CDR1 as SGHVS and CDR2 as FQNEAQ. This CDR3 has 18 amino acids. CDR3 residues: CASSFNAFVQGSGNTIYF. The CDR3 region has the DNA TGTGCCAGCAGCTTTAATGCGTTTGTACAGGGGTCTGGAAACACCATATATTTT.

The chain couples TRBV10-2 to TRBJ2-7, with 10 bases lining up with TRBD1. This CDR3 spans 14 amino acids. CDR1 and CDR2 (germline): WSHSY, SAAADI. J lost 3 bases, V lost 2 bases, and 1 base had no gene match. CDR3 bases: TGCGCCAGCAGTGAGGGACAGGGGGGCTACGAGCAGTACTTC. This sequence encodes CASSEGQGGYEQYF.

The rearrangement links TRBV28 to TRBJ1-3; D ambiguous. Trimming shortened V by 2 bases and J by 0 bases, and 17 bases separated the two germline ends. CDR1 and CDR2 (germline): MDHEN, SYDVKM. CDR3 size: 18 residues. Here the CDR3 reads CASSLVPNKFSSGNTIYF. As DNA, the CDR3 is TGTGCCAGCAGTTTAGTACCCAACAAGTTTAGCTCTGGAAACACCATATATTTT.

This chain links TRBV6-2 or TRBV6-3 with TRBJ2-7, with D uncertain. Germline-derived CDR1 and CDR2 are MNHEY and SVGEGT. There are 13 residues in the CDR3. V was cut by 2 bases and J by 3 bases, with 8 bases left in between. The CDR3 is CASSYGQNYEQYF. CDR3 in DNA: TGTGCCAGCAGTTACGGCCAAAACTACGAGCAGTACTTC.

J is TRBJ2-3 and V is TRBV3-1 (or the pseudogene TRBV3-2); D possibly corresponds to TRBD1 (5 bases). CDR3 length: 15 residues. The V end lost 0 bases, the J end lost 7 bases, and 14 bases lay between the germline ends. Germline lookup yields CDR1 LGHDT and CDR2 YNNKEL (reference sequence). This chain's CDR3 is CASSQDRAGRNTQYF. Here the CDR3 DNA reads TGTGCCAGCAGCCAAGATCGGGCAGGGCGGAATACGCAGTATTTT.

The chain is built from TRBV3-1 (or the pseudogene TRBV3-2) and TRBJ1-2, with D maybe TRBD1 (6 bases). V lost 1 base and J 4 bases, leaving 16 bases between the germline ends. The CDR3 contains 16 residues. Germline V gene data show CDR1 as LGHDT and CDR2 as YNNKEL (reference sequence). The CDR3 DNA sequence: TGTGCCAGCAGCCAAGGGGGAGCGGGACACATCTATGGCTACACCTTC. Protein: CASSQGGAGHIYGYTF.

The V call is TRBV7-6, the J call TRBJ1-1; D might be TRBD1 (5 bases). Looked up from germline, CDR1 is SGHVS and CDR2 is FNYEAQ. Trimming removed 1 base at V and 1 base at J, with 10 bases between. The CDR3 has 15 amino acids. The CDR3: CASSLGEGPNTEAFF. Here the CDR3 DNA reads TGTGCCAGCAGCTTAGGGGAGGGACCGAACACTGAAGCTTTCTTT.

This clone was recorded once. V usage is TRBV19 and J usage is TRBJ2-1, with 13 bases fitting TRBD2. With V trimmed by 4 bases and J by 0 bases, 6 bases remained unmatched. The CDR3 spans 18 residues. The germline CDR1 and CDR2 sequences are LNHDA and SQIVND (reference sequence). The CDR3 here is CASSTGTSGKSSYNEQFF. CDR3 coding DNA: TGTGCCAGTAGTACCGGGACTAGCGGGAAAAGCTCCTACAATGAGCAGTTCTTC.

The chain carries TRBV7-2 and TRBJ2-5; D ambiguous. This CDR3 is 13 amino acids long. Trimming pared 6 bases from V and 3 bases from J, leaving 11 bases between. Germline V lookup: CDR1 SGHTA, CDR2 FQGNSA. The CDR3 DNA follows: TGTGCCAGCAGTTATGGCGGAAAAGAGACCCAGTACTTC. Translated: CASSYGGKETQYF.

The chain joins TRBV20-1 to TRBJ1-5; no reliable D call. V lost 6 bases, J lost 5 bases, and 5 bases lay in between. CDR1 DFQATT and CDR2 SNEGSKA come from the germline V gene (reference sequence). The CDR3 loop spans 10 amino acids. The chain's CDR3 is CSAGDQPQHF. The DNA for the CDR3 is TGCAGTGCCGGGGATCAGCCCCAGCATTTT.

The chain couples TRBV2 to TRBJ1-1; D not certain. The V end lost 3 bases, the J end lost 1 base, and 12 bases lay between the germline ends. CDR3 length: 15 amino acids. Germline-derived CDR1 and CDR2 are SNHLY and FYNNEI. The CDR3 sequence is CASSDPSAGNTEAFF. The CDR3 region has the DNA TGTGCCAGCAGTGACCCCTCGGCTGGGAACACTGAAGCTTTCTTT.

The chain carries TRBV6-5 and TRBJ1-4; D uncertain. Trimming pared 5 bases from V and 6 bases from J, leaving 13 bases between. Germline-derived CDR1 and CDR2 are MNHEY and SVGAGI. The CDR3 covers 14 residues. The DNA for the CDR3 is TGTGCCAGCAGTCGACTCACTAGGGATGAAAAACTGTTTTTT. It codes for CASSRLTRDEKLFF.